What follows is one TCR beta chain and its context. The target antigen is unknown. The data derive from a study of cytomegalovirus exposure and HLA in healthy donors. The V gene end was trimmed by 4 bases and the J gene end by 7 bases; junction bases not matched to a gene: 5. The length of the CDR3 is 14 residues. The germline CDR1 and CDR2 sequences are MRHNA and SNTAGT. PCR amplification relied on 60 Vbeta primers (plus 13 Jbeta primers). Data came from immunoSEQ multiplex PCR; TCRdb stores just in-frame clones and leaves some out. Counted here are 150,000 to 250,000 clones, around four fifths occurring once; the ten biggest clones make up under 7.5%. Broader study findings: It was reported that TCR beta sequences correctly inferred the HLA-A and HLA-B alleles for most subjects. Immune exposure information comprised only CMV serostatus. The investigators catalogued 150 or so TCR beta chains as cytomegalovirus-associated.

The sample taken for sequencing was PBMCs. This chain connects TRBV6-4 to TRBJ1-1, with 11 bases fitting TRBD1. The clonotype comes from a woman aged 50 to 65 in good health and CMV-seropositive. The CDR3, as DNA: TGTGCCAGCAGTGCAACCGGGACAGGGGGTGAAGCTTTCTTT. Protein: CASSATGTGGEAFF.